This T cell receptor beta chain is from a study of control samples from healthy donors and cancer patients. Assay: immunoSEQ multiplex PCR; the TCRdb copy retains only in-frame clones and omits some. The sample has approximately 87,000 clones; about nine tenths are singletons. The germline CDR1 and CDR2 sequences are WSHSY and SAAADI. V was cut by 6 bases and J by 0 bases, with 8 bases left in between. The CDR3 is 13 residues long. This TCR derives from a man in his fifties in good health. J is TRBJ1-1 and V is TRBV10-2; D remains ambiguous. Sequenced sample: blood. DNA of the CDR3: TGCGCCAGCAGCGTGCAGATGAACACTGAAGCTTTCTTT. Residues: CASSVQMNTEAFF.